This T cell receptor beta chain is from a study of shared clonotypes between healthy human individuals. Study-wide background: Researchers assigned three CD4 naive, three CD4 memory, two CD8 naive and one CD8 memory plate to each donor.

The protocol was immunoSEQ multiplex PCR, while the TCRdb copy is restricted to in-frame clones and leaves out a portion. The sample includes a few million clones, 80% to 95% seen only once; the top ten take 0.39%. CDR1 is MNHNY, CDR2 SVGAGI, per germline (reference sequence). Between the trimmed V and J ends, which lost 7 bases and 6 bases, there was a span of 19 bases. The CDR3 runs to 14 residues. Sequenced material: naive CD4+ T cells from PBMCs. Subset in this sample: CD45RA+ positively selected. The genes are TRBV6-6 and TRBJ2-7; D might be TRBD1 or TRBD2, each matching 5 bases. The TCR was taken from a man between 18 and 29 years old in good health. Some clones in this sample may be carry-over from other donors' samples. This CDR3 is CASNLWPPGTEQYF. The CDR3 coding sequence is TGTGCCAGCAATCTGTGGCCCCCCGGGACCGAGCAGTACTTC.